This T cell receptor (beta chain) was identified during a study of blood T cell repertoires in COVID-19. Study information: Specimens from acute and convalescent COVID-19 originated in the United States, Italy and Spain.

This CDR3 contains 15 residues. The germline CDR1 and CDR2 sequences are SNHLY and FYNNEI. Trimming removed 2 bases from V and 0 bases from J, with 8 bases in between. Recruits, aged about 18 to 100 years, lived in 25 or so US areas. Assignment of participants to cohorts was predicated upon participant-reported clinical history. As originally analysed: Amplification with reference gene primers provided the estimates of nucleated cell counts. Here immunoSEQ multiplex PCR was the method, and the copy in TCRdb shows in-frame clones only, minus some. That table is the source of V, J and clone size, and D and trimming were worked out from the DNA. The repertoire includes over 150,000 clones, more than 80% of them detected once, and 6.2% sits in the top ten.

The V gene is TRBV2, the J gene TRBJ1-3; D unclear. The sample comprised PBMCs or T cells enriched from blood (not recorded which). The origin of this receptor is a middle-aged man who had recovered from COVID-19. The CDR3 DNA sequence: TGTGCCAGCAGTGAATTGGCGGGCTCTGGAAACACCATATATTTT. This gives the protein CASSELAGSGNTIYF.